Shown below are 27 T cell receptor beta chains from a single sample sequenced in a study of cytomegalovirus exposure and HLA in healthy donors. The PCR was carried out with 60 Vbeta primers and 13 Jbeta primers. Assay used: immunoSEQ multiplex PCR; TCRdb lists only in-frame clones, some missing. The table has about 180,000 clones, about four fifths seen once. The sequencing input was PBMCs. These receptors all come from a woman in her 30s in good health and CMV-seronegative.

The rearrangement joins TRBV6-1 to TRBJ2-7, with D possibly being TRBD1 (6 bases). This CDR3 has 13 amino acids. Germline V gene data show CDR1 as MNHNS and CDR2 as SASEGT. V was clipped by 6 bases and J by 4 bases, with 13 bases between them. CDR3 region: CASRETGAYEQYF. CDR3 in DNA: TGTGCCAGCAGGGAGACAGGCGCGTACGAGCAGTACTTC.

CDR3 region: CASSSLQGDTGELFF. For the CDR3, the DNA is TGCGCCAGCAGCTCCCTCCAGGGTGACACCGGGGAGCTGTTTTTT. The V call is TRBV5-1, the J call TRBJ2-2, with a weak D call TRBD1 (5 bases). The CDR3 covers 15 residues. Per germline, CDR1 SGHRS and CDR2 YFSETQ. The V and J ends lost 3 bases and 3 bases respectively, with 12 bases between them.

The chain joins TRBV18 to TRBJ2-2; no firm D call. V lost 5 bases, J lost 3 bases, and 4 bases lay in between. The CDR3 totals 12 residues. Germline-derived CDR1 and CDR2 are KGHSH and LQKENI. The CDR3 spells CASSSDTGELFF. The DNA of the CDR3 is TGTGCCAGCTCATCTGACACCGGGGAGCTGTTTTTT.

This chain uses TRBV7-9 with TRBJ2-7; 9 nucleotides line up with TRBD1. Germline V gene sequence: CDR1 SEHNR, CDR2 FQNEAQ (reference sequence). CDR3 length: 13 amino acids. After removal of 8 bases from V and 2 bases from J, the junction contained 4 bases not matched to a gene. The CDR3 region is CASQDRGPYEQYF. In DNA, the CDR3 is TGTGCCAGCCAGGACAGGGGACCCTACGAGCAGTACTTC.

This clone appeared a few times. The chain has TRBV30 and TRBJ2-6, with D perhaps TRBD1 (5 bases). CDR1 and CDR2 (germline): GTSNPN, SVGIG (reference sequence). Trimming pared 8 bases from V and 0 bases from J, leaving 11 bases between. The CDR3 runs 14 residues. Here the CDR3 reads CAGKQDSGANVLTF. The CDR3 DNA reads TGTGCCGGAAAACAGGACTCTGGGGCCAACGTCCTGACTTTC.

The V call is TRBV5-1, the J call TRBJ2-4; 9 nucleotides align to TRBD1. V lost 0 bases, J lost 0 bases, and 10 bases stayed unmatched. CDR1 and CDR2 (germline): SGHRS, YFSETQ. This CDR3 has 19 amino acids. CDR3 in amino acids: CASSLVQGAWGLAKNIQYF. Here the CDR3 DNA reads TGCGCCAGCAGCTTGGTACAGGGGGCGTGGGGACTAGCCAAAAACATTCAGTACTTC.

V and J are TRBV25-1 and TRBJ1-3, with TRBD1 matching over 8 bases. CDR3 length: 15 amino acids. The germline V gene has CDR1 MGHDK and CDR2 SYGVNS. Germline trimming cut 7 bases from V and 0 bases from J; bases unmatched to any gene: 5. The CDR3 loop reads CASTGQGPSGNTIYF. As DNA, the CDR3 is TGTGCCAGCACTGGACAGGGTCCCTCTGGAAACACCATATATTTT.

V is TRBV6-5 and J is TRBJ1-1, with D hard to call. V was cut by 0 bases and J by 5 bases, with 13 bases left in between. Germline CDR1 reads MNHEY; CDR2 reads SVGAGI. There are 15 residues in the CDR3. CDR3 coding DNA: TGTGCCAGCAGTTACTCGACCGGGATTAAGACTGAAGCTTTCTTT. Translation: CASSYSTGIKTEAFF.

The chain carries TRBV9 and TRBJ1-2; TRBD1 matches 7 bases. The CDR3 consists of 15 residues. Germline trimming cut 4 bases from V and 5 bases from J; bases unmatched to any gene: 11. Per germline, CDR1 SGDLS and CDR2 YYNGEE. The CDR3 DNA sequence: TGTGCCAGCAGCCCGAGACAGGGATTATTTTATGGCTACACCTTC. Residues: CASSPRQGLFYGYTF.

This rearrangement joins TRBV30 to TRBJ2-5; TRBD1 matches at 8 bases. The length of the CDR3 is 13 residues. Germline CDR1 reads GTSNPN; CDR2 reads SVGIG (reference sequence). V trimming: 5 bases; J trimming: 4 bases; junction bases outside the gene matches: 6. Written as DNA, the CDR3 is TGTGCCTGGGAAACAGGGGGAGCAGAGACCCAGTACTTC. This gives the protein CAWETGGAETQYF.

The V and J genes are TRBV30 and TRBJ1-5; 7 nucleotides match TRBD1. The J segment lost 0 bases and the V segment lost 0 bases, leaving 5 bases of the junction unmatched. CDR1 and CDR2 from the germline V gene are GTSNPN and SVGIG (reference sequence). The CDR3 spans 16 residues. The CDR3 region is CAWSVRDSYSNQPQHF. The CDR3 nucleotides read TGTGCCTGGAGTGTACGGGACAGTTATAGCAATCAGCCCCAGCATTTT.

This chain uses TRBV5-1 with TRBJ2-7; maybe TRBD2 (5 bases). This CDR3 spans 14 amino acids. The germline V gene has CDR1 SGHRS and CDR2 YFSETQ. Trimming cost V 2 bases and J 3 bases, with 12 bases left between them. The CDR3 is CASSFRETHYEQYF. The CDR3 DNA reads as TGCGCCAGCAGCTTCCGGGAAACTCACTACGAGCAGTACTTC.

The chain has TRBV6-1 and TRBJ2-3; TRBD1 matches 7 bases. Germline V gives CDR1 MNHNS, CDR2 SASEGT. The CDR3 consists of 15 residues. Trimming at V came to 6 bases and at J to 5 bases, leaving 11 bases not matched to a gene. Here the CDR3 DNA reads TGTGCCAGCAGGGGTCGGGACAGAGCGTTAGATACGCAGTATTTT. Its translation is CASRGRDRALDTQYF.

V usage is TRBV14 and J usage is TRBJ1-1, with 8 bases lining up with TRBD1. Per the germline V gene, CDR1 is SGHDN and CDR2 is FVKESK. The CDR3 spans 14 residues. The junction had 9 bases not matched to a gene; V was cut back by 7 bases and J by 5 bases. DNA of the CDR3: TGTGCCAGCAAAGAAAACACAGGGGGAACTGAAGCTTTCTTT. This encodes CASKENTGGTEAFF.

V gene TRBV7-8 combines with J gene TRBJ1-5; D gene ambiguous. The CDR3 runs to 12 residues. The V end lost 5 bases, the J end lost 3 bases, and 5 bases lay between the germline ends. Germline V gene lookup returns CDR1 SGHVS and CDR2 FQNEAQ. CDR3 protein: CASSRYNQPQHF. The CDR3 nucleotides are TGTGCCAGCAGCCGGTACAATCAGCCCCAGCATTTT.

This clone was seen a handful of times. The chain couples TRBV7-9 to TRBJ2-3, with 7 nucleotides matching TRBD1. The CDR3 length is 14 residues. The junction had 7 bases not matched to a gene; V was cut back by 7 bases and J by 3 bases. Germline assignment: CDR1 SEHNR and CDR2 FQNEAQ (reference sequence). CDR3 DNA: TGTGCCAGCATACAGGGGAAGGTTACAGATACGCAGTATTTT. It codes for CASIQGKVTDTQYF. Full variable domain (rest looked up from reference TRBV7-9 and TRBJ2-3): DTGVSQNPRHKITKRGQNVTFRCDPISEHNRLYWYRQTLGQGPEFLTYFQNEAQLEKSRLLSDRFSAERPKGSFSTLEIQRTEQGDSAMYLCASIQGKVTDTQYFGPGTRLTVL.

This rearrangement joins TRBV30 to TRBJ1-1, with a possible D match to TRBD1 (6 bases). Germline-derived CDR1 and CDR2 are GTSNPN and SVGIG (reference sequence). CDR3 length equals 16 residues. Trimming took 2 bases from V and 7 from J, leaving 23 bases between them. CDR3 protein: CAWSFTSDSTVSEAFF. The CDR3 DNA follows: TGTGCCTGGAGTTTCACTTCGGACAGCACGGTCAGTGAAGCTTTCTTT.

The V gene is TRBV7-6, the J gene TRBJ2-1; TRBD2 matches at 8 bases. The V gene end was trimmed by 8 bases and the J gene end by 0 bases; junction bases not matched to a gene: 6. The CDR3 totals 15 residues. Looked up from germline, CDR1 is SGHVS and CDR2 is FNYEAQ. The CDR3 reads CASRGAGASYNEQFF. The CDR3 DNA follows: TGTGCCAGCCGGGGAGCGGGGGCCTCCTACAATGAGCAGTTCTTC.

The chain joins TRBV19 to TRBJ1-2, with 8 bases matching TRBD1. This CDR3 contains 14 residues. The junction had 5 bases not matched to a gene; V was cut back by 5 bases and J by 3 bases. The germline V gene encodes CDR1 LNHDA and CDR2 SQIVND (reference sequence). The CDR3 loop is CASSGQGTDYGYTF. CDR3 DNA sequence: TGTGCCAGTAGTGGACAGGGAACGGACTATGGCTACACCTTC.

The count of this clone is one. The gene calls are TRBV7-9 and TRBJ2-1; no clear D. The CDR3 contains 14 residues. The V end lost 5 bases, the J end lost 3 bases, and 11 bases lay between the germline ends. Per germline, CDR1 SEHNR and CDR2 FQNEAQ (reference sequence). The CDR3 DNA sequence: TGTGCCAGCAGCCACGGAGAGTACTACAATGAGCAGTTCTTC. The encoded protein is CASSHGEYYNEQFF. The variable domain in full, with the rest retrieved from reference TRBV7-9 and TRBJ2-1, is DTGVSQNPRHKITKRGQNVTFRCDPISEHNRLYWYRQTLGQGPEFLTYFQNEAQLEKSRLLSDRFSAERPKGSFSTLEIQRTEQGDSAMYLCASSHGEYYNEQFFGPGTRLTVL.

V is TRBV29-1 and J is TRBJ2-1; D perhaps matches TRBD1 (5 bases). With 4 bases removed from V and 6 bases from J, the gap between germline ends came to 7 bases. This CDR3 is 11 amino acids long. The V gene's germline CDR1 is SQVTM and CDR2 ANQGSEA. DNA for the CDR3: TGCAGCGTTGGGGGCAGCAATGAGCAGTTCTTC. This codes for CSVGGSNEQFF.

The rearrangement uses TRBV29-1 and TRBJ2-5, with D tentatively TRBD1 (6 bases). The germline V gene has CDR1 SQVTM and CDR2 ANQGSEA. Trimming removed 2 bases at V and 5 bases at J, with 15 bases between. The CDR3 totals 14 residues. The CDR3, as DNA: TGCAGCGTTGAACCAATACAGGGCCGGGAGACCCAGTACTTC. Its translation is CSVEPIQGRETQYF.

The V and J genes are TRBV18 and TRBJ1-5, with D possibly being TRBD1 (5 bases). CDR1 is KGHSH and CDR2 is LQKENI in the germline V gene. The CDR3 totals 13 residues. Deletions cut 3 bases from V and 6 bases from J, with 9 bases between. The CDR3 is CASSPGGGQPQHF. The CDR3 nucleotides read TGTGCCAGCTCACCGGGGGGAGGTCAGCCCCAGCATTTT.

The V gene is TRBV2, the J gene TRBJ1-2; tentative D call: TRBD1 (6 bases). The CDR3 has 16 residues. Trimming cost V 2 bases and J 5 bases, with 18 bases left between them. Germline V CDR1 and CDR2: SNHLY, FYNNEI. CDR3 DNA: TGTGCCAGCAGTGAAAGGGCCATCCTAGGGGGTTATGGCTACACCTTC. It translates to CASSERAILGGYGYTF.

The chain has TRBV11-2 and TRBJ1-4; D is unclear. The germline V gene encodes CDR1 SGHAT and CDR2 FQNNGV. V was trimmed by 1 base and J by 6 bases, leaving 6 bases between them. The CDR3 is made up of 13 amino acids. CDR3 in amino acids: CASSLVLDEKLFF. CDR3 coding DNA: TGTGCCAGCAGCTTAGTTCTAGATGAAAAACTGTTTTTT.

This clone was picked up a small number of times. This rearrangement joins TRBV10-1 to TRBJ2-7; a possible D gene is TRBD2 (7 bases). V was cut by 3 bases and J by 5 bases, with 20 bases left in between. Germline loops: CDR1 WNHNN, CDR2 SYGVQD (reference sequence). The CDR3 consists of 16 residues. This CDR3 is CASSDFNQGSGNEQYF. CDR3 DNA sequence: TGCGCCAGCAGTGACTTCAACCAGGGGAGCGGGAACGAGCAGTACTTC.

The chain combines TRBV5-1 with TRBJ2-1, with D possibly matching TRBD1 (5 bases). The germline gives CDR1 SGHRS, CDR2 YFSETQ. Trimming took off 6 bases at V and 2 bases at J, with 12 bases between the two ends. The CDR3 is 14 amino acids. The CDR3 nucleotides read TGCGCCAGCACCTTCCAGGGCGCCTACAATGAGCAGTTCTTC. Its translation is CASTFQGAYNEQFF.